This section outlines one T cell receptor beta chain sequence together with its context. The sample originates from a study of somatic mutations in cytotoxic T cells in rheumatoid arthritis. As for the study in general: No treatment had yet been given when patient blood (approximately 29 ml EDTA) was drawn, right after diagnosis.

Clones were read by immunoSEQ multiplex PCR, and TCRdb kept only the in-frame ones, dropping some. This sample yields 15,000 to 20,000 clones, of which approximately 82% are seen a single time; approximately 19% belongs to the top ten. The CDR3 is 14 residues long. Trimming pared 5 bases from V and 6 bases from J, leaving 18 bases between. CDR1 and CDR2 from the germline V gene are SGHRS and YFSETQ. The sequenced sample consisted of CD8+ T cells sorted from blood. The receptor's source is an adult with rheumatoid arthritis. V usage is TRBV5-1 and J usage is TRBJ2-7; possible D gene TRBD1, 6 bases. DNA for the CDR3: TGCGCCAGCAGATACTCAGGGGTCCAGAGCGAGCAGTACTTC. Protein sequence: CASRYSGVQSEQYF.